The 26 T cell receptor beta chains below all came from one sample that was sequenced in a study of CD8 T cells in Susac syndrome. After extraction with the RNeasy kit, roughly 0.5 to 1 ug of the RNA was reverse transcribed using random hexamers. TCRdb reprocessed the immunoSEQ multiplex PCR reads with MiXCR, giving one entry per CDR3 protein. Here the sample spans some 200,000 distinct CDR3 sequences, 90% to 95% being singletons. Material for sequencing was CD8+ T cells from PBMCs. Every receptor here comes from a human donor with multiple sclerosis.

The chain recombines TRBV27 with TRBJ1-6, with 8 bases lining up with TRBD1. This CDR3 has 16 residues. The germline CDR1 and CDR2 sequences are MNHEY and SMNVEV (reference sequence). Losses at the gene ends were 6 bases for V and 6 bases for J; bases not matched to a gene: 10. The CDR3 is CASSSTPTGANSPLHF. CDR3 coding DNA: TGTGCCAGCAGCTCAACCCCGACAGGGGCTAATTCACCCCTCCACTTT.

J is TRBJ2-2 and V is TRBV7-9, with no clear D. The CDR3 contains 13 residues. Germline V lookup: CDR1 SEHNR, CDR2 FQNEAQ (reference sequence). V lost 5 bases to trimming and J lost 8 bases, with 12 bases between them. The CDR3 bases are TGTGCCAGCAGCGCTCCCCTAAGGGGGGAGCTGTTTTTT. Protein: CASSAPLRGELFF.

This clonotype showed up just once. The gene calls are TRBV29-1 and TRBJ1-2; 7 nucleotides line up with TRBD1. Germline lookup yields CDR1 SQVTM and CDR2 ANQGSEA. The length of the CDR3 is 12 residues. The V gene end was trimmed by 4 bases and the J gene end by 6 bases; junction bases not matched to a gene: 5. The CDR3 protein is CSVVGQENGYTF. The CDR3 DNA reads TGCAGCGTTGTCGGACAGGAGAATGGCTACACCTTC.

The CDR3 protein is CASTPEDGNTIYF. CDR3 nucleotides: TGTGCCAGCACCCCCGAGGATGGAAACACCATATATTTT. The chain joins TRBV9 to TRBJ1-3; D unresolved. Germline CDR1 SGDLS, CDR2 YYNGEE. The CDR3 contains 13 residues. V was clipped by 6 bases and J by 3 bases, with 10 bases between them.

The V call is TRBV30, the J call TRBJ1-1, with a weak D call TRBD1 (5 bases). Trimming stripped 4 bases from V and 4 bases from J, with 16 bases between. Germline loops: CDR1 GTSNPN, CDR2 SVGIG (reference sequence). The CDR3 covers 14 residues. Written as DNA, the CDR3 is TGTGCCTGGACGGGACTCCAAGATCTCACTGAAGCTTTCTTT. Protein sequence: CAWTGLQDLTEAFF. Using reference TRBV30 and TRBJ1-1 for the parts outside the CDR3, the full variable domain is SQTIHQWPATLVQPVGSPLSLECTVEGTSNPNLYWYRQAAGRGLQLLFYSVGIGQISSEVPQNLSASRPQDRQFILSSKKLLLSDSGFYLCAWTGLQDLTEAFFGQGTRLTVV.

This sequence joins TRBV7-9 and TRBJ1-1, with D possibly TRBD1 on 5 matching bases. The CDR3 totals 12 residues. V shed 8 bases and J shed 6 bases, with 13 bases lying between them. The germline V gene encodes CDR1 SEHNR and CDR2 FQNEAQ (reference sequence). CDR3 sequence: CASSLGGSEAFF. CDR3 in DNA: TGTGCCAGCTCACTCGGGGGGTCTGAAGCTTTCTTT. Looking up the rest from reference TRBV7-9 and TRBJ1-1 gives the full variable domain: DTGVSQNPRHKITKRGQNVTFRCDPISEHNRLYWYRQTLGQGPEFLTYFQNEAQLEKSRLLSDRFSAERPKGSFSTLEIQRTEQGDSAMYLCASSLGGSEAFFGQGTRLTVV.

This chain uses TRBV20-1 with TRBJ2-1; D perhaps matches TRBD1 (6 bases). The CDR3 loop spans 12 amino acids. V was trimmed by 7 bases and J by 4 bases, leaving 11 bases between them. The germline gives CDR1 DFQATT, CDR2 SNEGSKA (reference sequence). CDR3 protein: CSGAGAYNEQFF. The CDR3 nucleotides are TGCAGTGGTGCAGGGGCATACAATGAGCAGTTCTTC.

The chain couples TRBV6-1 to TRBJ1-5, with D possibly TRBD1 on 5 matching bases. V was clipped by 6 bases and J by 1 base, with 13 bases between them. The CDR3 runs 15 residues. CDR1 and CDR2 (germline): MNHNS, SASEGT. CDR3 nucleotide sequence: TGTGCCAGCAGCGAACGGGGGGAAAGCAATCAGCCCCAGCATTTT. Translated, it gives CASSERGESNQPQHF.

V and J are TRBV23-1 and TRBJ1-1, with 9 bases fitting TRBD1. TRBV23-1 is known as an ORF, though its function is uncertain. With V trimmed by 6 bases and J by 2 bases, 13 bases remained unmatched. The CDR3 has 17 amino acids. CDR3 residues: CASRGTGPERGNTEAFF. CDR3 DNA sequence: TGCGCCAGCAGGGGGACAGGGCCAGAAAGGGGCAACACTGAAGCTTTCTTT.

V gene TRBV6-2 or TRBV6-3 combines with J gene TRBJ2-4, with TRBD2 matching over 7 bases. V dropped 5 bases and J dropped 3; count of bases not matched to a gene: 10. Germline CDR1 is MNHEY and CDR2 is SVGEGT. This CDR3 comprises 16 residues. CDR3 loop: CASSGKSGDHKNIQYF. Here the CDR3 DNA reads TGTGCCAGCAGTGGGAAGAGCGGGGACCACAAAAACATTCAGTACTTC.

This clonotype came up a few times. This chain joins TRBV6-2 or TRBV6-3 and TRBJ2-1; D call uncertain. The CDR3 contains 12 residues. The V and J ends lost 2 bases and 5 bases respectively, with 4 bases between them. Germline CDR1 and CDR2: MNHEY and SVGEGT. Here the CDR3 DNA reads TGTGCCAGCAGTTACGGCCACAATGAGCAGTTCTTC. As protein: CASSYGHNEQFF.

In this sample, this clonotype turned up once. The chain carries TRBV6-6 and TRBJ2-2; TRBD1 is a possible D gene (6 bases). The CDR3 totals 16 residues. CDR1 and CDR2 from the germline V gene are MNHNY and SVGAGI (reference sequence). V lost 6 bases and J lost 7, with 21 bases in between. The CDR3 spells CASSPGVFRFDGELFF. The CDR3 region has the DNA TGTGCCAGCAGCCCAGGGGTATTCCGATTCGACGGGGAGCTGTTTTTT.

The chain uses TRBV7-9 and TRBJ2-7; either TRBD1 or TRBD2 may supply D (5 bases each). The CDR3 runs 14 residues. Germline lookup yields CDR1 SEHNR and CDR2 FQNEAQ (reference sequence). V lost 5 bases and J lost 3, with 14 bases in between. CDR3 region: CASSTDIRGYEQYF. The CDR3, as DNA: TGTGCCAGCAGCACGGACATTCGGGGCTACGAGCAGTACTTC.

The V call is TRBV6-2 or TRBV6-3, the J call TRBJ1-5, with unresolved D. Germline CDR1 reads MNHEY; CDR2 reads SVGEGT. Deletions cut 2 bases from V and 5 bases from J, with 7 bases between. The CDR3 totals 13 residues. In DNA form, the CDR3 reads TGTGCCAGCAGTTACGAGGTTTATCAGCCCCAGCATTTT. Residues: CASSYEVYQPQHF.

The gene calls are TRBV29-1 and TRBJ1-2, with D perhaps TRBD1 (5 bases). The CDR3 runs to 13 residues. The germline V and J ends were trimmed by 0 bases and 8 bases, with 13 bases remaining between them. Germline CDR1 SQVTM, CDR2 ANQGSEA. The CDR3 region is CSVEDRGIQGYTF. CDR3 DNA: TGCAGCGTTGAAGATAGGGGCATCCAGGGCTACACCTTC. The full variable domain, with the rest looked up from reference TRBV29-1 and TRBJ1-2, is SAVISQKPSRDICQRGTSLTIQCQVDSQVTMMFWYRQQPGQSLTLIATANQGSEATYESGFVIDKFPISRPNLTFSTLTVSNMSPEDSSIYLCSVEDRGIQGYTFGSGTRLTVV.

V gene TRBV27 combines with J gene TRBJ2-3; 10 bases fit TRBD2. CDR3 size: 15 residues. The ends lost 6 bases at V and 5 bases at J; junction bases unmatched: 8. Looked up from germline, CDR1 is MNHEY and CDR2 is SMNVEV (reference sequence). CDR3 protein: CASSQERGGLDTQYF. The CDR3 DNA reads as TGTGCCAGCAGCCAGGAGCGGGGGGGCCTAGATACGCAGTATTTT.

V usage is TRBV4-2 and J usage is TRBJ1-1, with D maybe TRBD1 (5 bases). The V gene lost 1 base and the J gene lost 6 bases, with 18 bases spanning the gap. The CDR3 loop spans 16 amino acids. CDR1 and CDR2 (germline): LGHNA, YNFKEQ. The CDR3: CASSQVLGGTDAEAFF. For the CDR3, the DNA is TGTGCCAGCAGCCAAGTTCTGGGTGGGACTGACGCTGAAGCTTTCTTT.

This clonotype is a singleton in its sample. The CDR3 loop reads CSVLGSPGYEQYF. For the CDR3, the DNA is TGCAGCGTCCTGGGGAGCCCGGGCTACGAGCAGTACTTC. The gene calls are TRBV29-1 and TRBJ2-7; perhaps TRBD2 as D (5 bases). The CDR3 consists of 13 residues. Germline values: CDR1 SQVTM, CDR2 ANQGSEA. V lost 6 bases to trimming and J lost 3 bases, with 15 bases between them.

The chain uses TRBV6-2 or TRBV6-3 and TRBJ2-2, with TRBD2 as a possible D gene (6 bases). Germline V gene sequence: CDR1 MNHEY, CDR2 SVGEGT. V was trimmed by 6 bases and J by 6 bases, leaving 20 bases between them. This CDR3 is 16 amino acids long. The CDR3 nucleotides are TGTGCCAGCAGCCCCTTGGCGGGACCTATGGCCGGGGAGCTGTTTTTT. Translated: CASSPLAGPMAGELFF.

CDR3 sequence reads: CASSLVGTSLTDTQYF. CDR3 nucleotide sequence: TGTGCCAGCAGCTTAGTCGGTACGAGTCTCACAGATACGCAGTATTTT. The chain uses TRBV7-2 and TRBJ2-3; no definite D call. Germline CDR1 is SGHTA and CDR2 is FQGNSA. This CDR3 contains 16 residues. The V end was cut by 1 base, the J end by 2 bases, with 13 bases between.

The chain combines TRBV27 with TRBJ2-7; D not resolved. This CDR3 contains 14 residues. V was cut by 11 bases and J by 7 bases, with 24 bases left in between. Germline V gene lookup returns CDR1 MNHEY and CDR2 SMNVEV (reference sequence). CDR3 sequence reads: CAYPLPGVNQEQYF. Here the CDR3 DNA reads TGTGCCTACCCCCTCCCAGGCGTCAACCAGGAGCAGTACTTC.

The rearrangement uses TRBV9 and TRBJ1-1; TRBD1 might be the D (5 bases). The V gene's germline CDR1 is SGDLS and CDR2 YYNGEE. V lost 2 bases to trimming and J lost 0 bases, with 11 bases between them. The CDR3 loop spans 15 amino acids. The CDR3 region is CASSVSGRLNTEAFF. The CDR3 coding sequence is TGTGCCAGCAGCGTTTCGGGACGGTTGAACACTGAAGCTTTCTTT. The full variable domain, in which reference TRBV9 and TRBJ1-1 provide the parts outside the CDR3, is DSGVTQTPKHLITATGQRVTLRCSPRSGDLSVYWYQQSLDQGLQFLIQYYNGEERAKGNILERFSAQQFPDLHSELNLSSLELGDSALYFCASSVSGRLNTEAFFGQGTRLTVV.

This chain uses TRBV6-1 with TRBJ2-7; D might be TRBD2 (7 bases). The germline gives CDR1 MNHNS, CDR2 SASEGT. Deletions cut 10 bases from V and 4 bases from J, with 35 bases between. The CDR3 covers 19 residues. The CDR3 nucleotides are TGTGCCACCGCACCTGACCCTGGGGGGGGCGGGCTACCTATATACGAGCAGTACTTC. Translation: CATAPDPGGGGLPIYEQYF.

This chain joins TRBV7-3 and TRBJ2-3; D may match TRBD1 or TRBD2 (5 bases each). V was pared by 2 bases and J by 3 bases, with 12 bases between. The CDR3 loop spans 15 amino acids. In germline, CDR1 is SGHTA, CDR2 FQGTGA. The CDR3 spells CASSLFRGGTDTQYF. The CDR3 DNA sequence: TGTGCCAGCAGCTTATTTCGGGGCGGGACAGATACGCAGTATTTT.

The genes are TRBV10-3 and TRBJ2-7; 11 positions match TRBD2. The CDR3 covers 16 residues. After removal of 0 bases from V and 3 bases from J, the junction contained 4 bases not matched to a gene. Germline V gene sequence: CDR1 ENHRY, CDR2 SYGVKD. DNA for the CDR3: TGTGCCATCAGTGAGTCGACTAGCGGGACTTACTACGAGCAGTACTTC. It codes for CAISESTSGTYYEQYF.

V and J are TRBV11-1 and TRBJ2-2; D might be TRBD1 (6 bases). The CDR3 consists of 16 residues. V was cut by 0 bases and J by 1 base, with 9 bases left in between. Per the germline V gene, CDR1 is SGHAT and CDR2 is FQDESV (reference sequence). The CDR3 region is CASSLARQENTGELFF. The CDR3 DNA follows: TGTGCCAGCAGCTTAGCCCGACAGGAGAACACCGGGGAGCTGTTTTTT. Based on the CDR3 plus reference TRBV11-1 and TRBJ2-2, the full variable domain is EAEVAQSPRYKITEKSQAVAFWCDPISGHATLYWYRQILGQGPELLVQFQDESVVDDSQLPKDRFSAERLKGVDSTLKIQPAELGDSAMYLCASSLARQENTGELFFGEGSRLTVL.